The 10 T cell receptor beta chains below come from one sample, sequenced in a study of blood T cell repertoires in COVID-19. This table comes from immunoSEQ multiplex PCR, and its TCRdb copy is limited to in-frame clones, with some not included. Here the sample spans about 68,000 clones, less than 95% being singletons. The source material was peripheral blood. Receptors were obtained from a woman aged 55-70 years with active COVID-19.

The CDR3 reads CATSSQNSNQPQHF. The CDR3 DNA follows: TGTGCCACCAGCTCCCAGAATAGCAATCAGCCCCAGCATTTT. This chain joins TRBV15 and TRBJ1-5; no firm D call. This CDR3 is built from 14 residues. Trimming left V 5 bases short and J 0 bases short, with 8 bases between. Per germline, CDR1 LNHNV and CDR2 YYDKDF (reference sequence).

This chain uses TRBV23-1 with TRBJ1-3; no reliable D call. TRBV23-1 is recorded as an ORF, its role being uncertain. The CDR3 is 13 residues long. Trimming pared 6 bases from V and 3 bases from J, leaving 9 bases between. CDR3 nucleotides: TGCGCCAGCAGGCGTCACCTTGGAAACACCATATATTTT. It encodes CASRRHLGNTIYF.

This clone was picked up one time. The V gene is TRBV28, the J gene TRBJ2-7; D perhaps matches TRBD2 (5 bases). Trimming left V 0 bases short and J 1 base short, with 13 bases between. The CDR3 is 16 amino acids. The germline V gene has CDR1 MDHEN and CDR2 SYDVKM. The CDR3 bases are TGTGCCAGCAGTTTATGGTTCGGGGAAAGGTCCTACGAGCAGTACTTC. Protein product: CASSLWFGERSYEQYF.

The chain couples TRBV3-1 (or the pseudogene TRBV3-2) to TRBJ2-1; possible D gene TRBD1, 5 bases. This CDR3 comprises 13 residues. Germline-derived CDR1 and CDR2 are LGHDT and YNNKEL (reference sequence). Trimming removed 4 bases at V and 4 bases at J, with 8 bases between. CDR3 nucleotide sequence: TGTGCCAGCAGCCCGACAGTTTACAATGAGCAGTTCTTC. This translates into CASSPTVYNEQFF.

This clone was counted once. The gene calls are TRBV2 and TRBJ1-5, with D perhaps TRBD1 (6 bases). V shed 4 bases and J shed 6 bases, with 16 bases lying between them. The germline V gene encodes CDR1 SNHLY and CDR2 FYNNEI. CDR3 length equals 15 residues. The CDR3 DNA reads TGTGCCAGCAGTGTACAGGGATCTTGGGGTCAGCCCCAGCATTTT. Encoded protein: CASSVQGSWGQPQHF.

The count of this clone is one. The rearrangement links TRBV4-2 to TRBJ2-2; 15 bases line up with TRBD2. The CDR3 loop spans 18 amino acids. Germline CDR1 LGHNA, CDR2 YNFKEQ. The V segment lost 4 bases and the J segment 0 bases; nucleotides outside the gene matches: 3. CDR3 sequence reads: CASSLGTSGRTNTGELFF. The CDR3 DNA follows: TGTGCCAGCAGCCTCGGGACTAGCGGGAGGACGAACACCGGGGAGCTGTTTTTT.

The V call is TRBV12-3 or TRBV12-4, the J call TRBJ1-5; 7 positions match TRBD1. The CDR3 loop spans 12 amino acids. The V and J ends lost 7 bases and 6 bases, in that order; junction bases with no gene match: 3. The CDR3 sequence: CASTGGGQPQHF. The CDR3 DNA is TGTGCCAGCACAGGGGGAGGTCAGCCCCAGCATTTT.

The chain joins TRBV28 to TRBJ2-7, with D perhaps matching TRBD2 (5 bases). The CDR3 covers 13 residues. V was trimmed by 7 bases and J by 4 bases, leaving 14 bases between them. Germline lookup yields CDR1 MDHEN and CDR2 SYDVKM. The CDR3: CASTQPGLYEQYF. The CDR3 DNA is TGTGCCAGCACCCAACCTGGACTTTACGAGCAGTACTTC.

This rearrangement joins TRBV3-1 (or the pseudogene TRBV3-2) to TRBJ2-3; D possibly corresponds to TRBD2 (5 bases). Germline loops: CDR1 LGHDT, CDR2 YNNKEL (reference sequence). The CDR3 has 15 amino acids. V lost 4 bases and J lost 5, with 16 bases in between. CDR3 residues: CASSLGSAAGDTQYF. The CDR3 region has the DNA TGTGCCAGCAGCCTAGGTAGCGCCGCAGGAGATACGCAGTATTTT.

The chain links TRBV11-2 to TRBJ1-2, with a possible D match to TRBD1 (5 bases). Germline V gives CDR1 SGHAT, CDR2 FQNNGV. This CDR3 is built from 17 residues. V lost 3 bases and J lost 6, with 23 bases in between. CDR3 residues: CASSFTLQDGRFNGYTF. Here the CDR3 DNA reads TGTGCCAGCAGCTTCACTCTACAGGACGGGCGTTTCAATGGCTACACCTTC.